Listed here are 16 T cell receptor beta chains from one sample, sequenced in a study of post-analysis software for immune sequencing data. Researchers reported that TCR beta cDNA libraries carried unique molecular identifiers. TCRdb redid the calling of the PCR reads with MiXCR, one entry per CDR3 protein. The data hold 700,000 to 800,000 distinct CDR3 sequences, with less than 35% observed a single time. No cognate antigen is known for these TCRs. Study-wide results and caveats: A handful of TRBV segments (TRBV5-6, TRBV5-1 and TRBV20-1 among them) occurred more frequently in patients than in controls.

The sample consisted of blood. Receptors originate from a girl under 18 with multiple sclerosis.

This clonotype was seen only a few times. V usage is TRBV29-1 and J usage is TRBJ2-7; D is ambiguous. Trimming stripped 7 bases from V and 4 bases from J, with 11 bases between. Germline V gives CDR1 SQVTM, CDR2 ANQGSEA. This CDR3 has 11 residues. In nucleotides, the CDR3 is TGCAGCGCCCAGCAGAGTTACGAGCAGTACTTC. As protein: CSAQQSYEQYF.

The genes are TRBV6-6 and TRBJ1-6; TRBD1 might be the D (5 bases). V lost 5 bases, J lost 10 bases, and 15 bases lay in between. This CDR3 has 14 residues. CDR1 is MNHNY and CDR2 is SVGAGI in the germline V gene (reference sequence). CDR3 sequence (DNA): TGTGCCAGCAGTCAGGCCGCGGGGCAATCACCCCTCCACTTT. It translates to CASSQAAGQSPLHF.

The chain employs TRBV11-2 and TRBJ2-5; D is possibly TRBD1 (5 bases). The CDR3 is 14 amino acids. The germline V gene has CDR1 SGHAT and CDR2 FQNNGV. Trimming left V 4 bases short and J 10 bases short, with 19 bases between. The CDR3 loop is CASSSSTAPWGQYF. The CDR3 DNA follows: TGTGCCAGCAGCTCTTCGACAGCCCCATGGGGCCAGTACTTC.

As DNA, the CDR3 is TGTGCCAGCAGCTGGGGGGGAGGGCCCTCCTACGAGCAGTACTTC. This encodes CASSWGGGPSYEQYF. The chain carries TRBV5-5 and TRBJ2-7, with 7 bases aligning to TRBD2. The CDR3 covers 15 residues. Trimming cost V 3 bases and J 0 bases; bases outside gene matches: 6. The V gene's germline CDR1 is SGHKS and CDR2 YYEKEE (reference sequence).

This clonotype was detected a few times. The chain carries TRBV29-1 and TRBJ2-5; 12 bases agree with TRBD2. The trim removed 4 bases at V and 6 bases at J, leaving 12 bases unmatched. The CDR3 spans 16 residues. CDR1 is SQVTM, CDR2 ANQGSEA, per germline. The CDR3 DNA follows: TGCAGCGTTGGAGGTCTAGCGGGAGGGAAGGGGAAGACCCAGTACTTC. Its translation: CSVGGLAGGKGKTQYF.

In its sample, this clonotype was seen a few times. The chain links TRBV12-5 to TRBJ2-5, with D uncertain. Trimming removed 7 bases from V and 5 bases from J, with 11 bases in between. Germline V gene sequence: CDR1 LGHNT, CDR2 FRNRAP. This CDR3 contains 12 residues. The CDR3 coding sequence is TGTGCTAGTGCTCGTGGTGGGGAGACCCAGTACTTC. Its translation is CASARGGETQYF. The variable domain in full, with the rest retrieved from reference TRBV12-5 and TRBJ2-5, is DARVTQTPRHKVTEMGQEVTMRCQPILGHNTVFWYRQTMMQGLELLAYFRNRAPLDDSGMPKDRFSAEMPDATLATLKIQPSEPRDSAVYFCASARGGETQYFGPGTRLLVL.

This rearrangement joins TRBV5-1 to TRBJ2-1; D ambiguous. Trimming cost V 0 bases and J 4 bases, with 8 bases left between them. This CDR3 has 14 amino acids. Per germline, CDR1 SGHRS and CDR2 YFSETQ. DNA for the CDR3: TGCGCCAGCAGCTTGGCCCTTGCGTACAATGAGCAGTTCTTC. It is translated as CASSLALAYNEQFF.

This chain links TRBV28 with TRBJ2-7; D perhaps matches TRBD1 (6 bases). The germline V and J ends were trimmed by 6 bases and 7 bases, with 19 bases remaining between them. The germline V gene has CDR1 MDHEN and CDR2 SYDVKM. CDR3 length: 14 residues. The CDR3: CASRPRTASLEQYF. CDR3 sequence (DNA): TGTGCCAGCAGGCCCAGGACAGCTTCGCTGGAGCAGTACTTC. Variable domain in full (rest from reference TRBV28 and TRBJ2-7): DVKVTQSSRYLVKRTGEKVFLECVQDMDHENMFWYRQDPGLGLRLIYFSYDVKMKEKGDIPEGYSVSREKKERFSLILESASTNQTSMYLCASRPRTASLEQYFGPGTRLTVT.

The chain joins TRBV29-1 to TRBJ2-3; 9 bases are a match to TRBD2. CDR1 and CDR2 from the germline V gene are SQVTM and ANQGSEA. The CDR3 sequence is 13 residues long. The trim removed 4 bases at V and 6 bases at J, leaving 5 bases unmatched. As DNA, the CDR3 is TGCAGCGTTGTCCTAGCGGGAAGGGATACGCAGTATTTT. It encodes CSVVLAGRDTQYF.

This chain joins TRBV7-2 and TRBJ2-1; no reliable D call. In germline, CDR1 is SGHTA, CDR2 FQGNSA. The CDR3 spans 11 residues. V lost 5 bases and J lost 10, with 9 bases in between. The CDR3 sequence: CASSQVREQFF. As DNA, the CDR3 is TGTGCCAGCAGCCAAGTCAGGGAGCAGTTCTTC. Supplemented by reference TRBV7-2 and TRBJ2-1, the full variable domain reads GAGVSQSPSNKVTEKGKDVELRCDPISGHTALYWYRQSLGQGLEFLIYFQGNSAPDKSGLPSDRFSAERTGGSVSTLTIQRTQQEDSAVYLCASSQVREQFFGPGTRLTVL.

The chain is built from TRBV9 and TRBJ1-2; a weak D match, TRBD1 (6 bases). V lost 0 bases and J 8 bases, leaving 8 bases between the germline ends. Per the germline V gene, CDR1 is SGDLS and CDR2 is YYNGEE. This CDR3 spans 12 amino acids. In nucleotides, the CDR3 is TGTGCCAGCAGCGTAGAGGGGGGAGGCTACACCTTC. Translation: CASSVEGGGYTF. The full variable domain, rest sourced from reference TRBV9 and TRBJ1-2, is DSGVTQTPKHLITATGQRVTLRCSPRSGDLSVYWYQQSLDQGLQFLIQYYNGEERAKGNILERFSAQQFPDLHSELNLSSLELGDSALYFCASSVEGGGYTFGSGTRLTVV.

This clonotype was observed once. This rearrangement joins TRBV6-4 to TRBJ1-2, with D perhaps matching TRBD1 (6 bases). The germline V and J ends were trimmed by 9 bases and 8 bases, with 25 bases remaining between them. There are 15 residues in the CDR3. Germline V gene data show CDR1 as MRHNA and CDR2 as SNTAGT. CDR3 loop: CASRERDIGASGYTF. The CDR3 region has the DNA TGTGCCAGTCGAGAACGGGACATCGGAGCATCCGGCTACACCTTC.

This clonotype was seen only a few times. The rearrangement links TRBV6-2 or TRBV6-3 to TRBJ2-1, with D unclear. V lost 3 bases and J lost 0, with 12 bases in between. The CDR3 sequence is 16 residues long. Germline V CDR1 and CDR2: MNHEY, SVGEGT. CDR3 sequence (DNA): TGTGCCAGCAGTTATCTGGGGTCGAGCTCCTACAATGAGCAGTTCTTC. Protein: CASSYLGSSSYNEQFF.

This rearrangement joins TRBV25-1 to TRBJ1-4; D might be TRBD1 (5 bases). Trimming pared 6 bases from V and 0 bases from J, leaving 11 bases between. CDR3 length: 15 residues. Germline lookup yields CDR1 MGHDK and CDR2 SYGVNS. CDR3 DNA: TGTGCCAGCAGGGGGGGTCGAGCAACTAATGAAAAACTGTTTTTT. It specifies CASRGGRATNEKLFF. Full variable domain (remainder filled in from reference TRBV25-1 and TRBJ1-4): EADIYQTPRYLVIGTGKKITLECSQTMGHDKMYWYQQDPGMELHLIHYSYGVNSTEKGDLSSESTVSRIRTEHFPLTLESARPSHTSQYLCASRGGRATNEKLFFGSGTQLSVL.

V usage is TRBV29-1 and J usage is TRBJ2-5, with TRBD1 as a possible D gene (6 bases). Germline V gene lookup returns CDR1 SQVTM and CDR2 ANQGSEA. Trimming shortened V by 1 base and J by 5 bases, and 14 bases separated the two germline ends. The CDR3 length is 14 residues. The CDR3 protein is CSVEVAGVGETQYF. The CDR3, as DNA: TGCAGCGTTGAAGTAGCAGGGGTGGGTGAGACCCAGTACTTC.

This clonotype was found a few times. The chain uses TRBV15 and TRBJ1-4; D remains unclear. The length of the CDR3 is 15 residues. CDR1 is LNHNV and CDR2 is YYDKDF in the germline V gene (reference sequence). V lost 0 bases, J lost 7 bases, and 12 bases lay in between. CDR3 amino acids: CATSRDPGVGEKLFF. The DNA for the CDR3 is TGTGCCACCAGCAGAGATCCGGGTGTTGGTGAAAAACTGTTTTTT. Variable domain in full (rest from reference TRBV15 and TRBJ1-4): DAMVIQNPRYQVTQFGKPVTLSCSQTLNHNVMYWYQQKSSQAPKLLFHYYDKDFNNEADTPDNFQSRRPNTSFCFLDIRSPGLGDTAMYLCATSRDPGVGEKLFFGSGTQLSVL.